The 26 T cell receptor beta chains presented below share a single source sample, sequenced in a study of tissue T cells after allogeneic stem cell transplantation. Sequenced by immunoSEQ multiplex PCR; TCRdb stores in-frame clones only, minus some. The table records around 7,500 clones, approximately 46% of them present only once. As for time point: mouse harvest day 7 after allogeneic transplant. Mouse grafts combined 10^7 T-cell-depleted bone marrow cells with 10^6 splenic CD5+ T cells. The material sequenced was gut tissue. These receptor sequences come from a female BALB/c mouse given C57BL/6 T cells with graft-versus-host disease after an allogeneic hematopoietic cell transplant.

A word on this clone: Mouse germline and gene names are used. The CDR3 end is not reached by the read, which stops 1 residue before it; the germline J gene fills it in. The V gene is TRBV26, the J gene TRBJ2-2, with 10 bases identical to TRBD2. This CDR3 spans 16 amino acids. Germline loops: CDR1 KGHPV, CDR2 FQNQEV (reference sequence). V shed 4 bases and J 0 bases; nucleotides not matched to a gene: 2. The CDR3 protein is CASSRTGGANTGQLYF. The part of the CDR3 DNA that was read is TGTGCCAGCAGTCGCACTGGGGGGGCAAACACCGGGCAGCTCTAC.

This clone is termed large (0.1 to 1%). All gene names here are mouse names. The missing CDR3 end, 1 residue past where the read stops, is filled in from the germline J gene. The chain has TRBV15 and TRBJ1-1; 9 bases align to TRBD1. This CDR3 comprises 15 residues. Germline CDR1 reads SGHND; CDR2 reads FRSKSL. The trim removed 1 base at V and 7 bases at J, leaving 7 bases unmatched. The covered CDR3 bases are TGTGCCAGCAGTTTAGAGGGGACAGGGACAAGAGAAGTCTTC. Protein sequence: CASSLEGTGTREVF. In full, the CDR3 is CASSLEGTGTREVFF.

Points on this clone: Mismatch with germline at one junction end may stem from a read error. Gene names and germline match the mouse. Read coverage stops 1 residue before the CDR3 terminus; the germline J gene supplies the remainder. V gene TRBV13-1 combines with J gene TRBJ2-7, with 8 bases identical to TRBD2. Germline CDR1 and CDR2: NSHNY and SYGAGN. The CDR3 is 14 amino acids. The CDR3 loop reads CASGDALGGYEQYF. The covered CDR3 bases are TGTGCCAGCGGTGATGCCCTGGGGGGTTATGAACAGTAC.

Sample share makes this clone medium-sized. Gene labels here are mouse ones. The read stops 1 residue short of the end of the CDR3; the missing end is completed from the germline J gene. The genes are TRBV26 and TRBJ1-3, with 8 bases identical to TRBD1. The trim removed 4 bases at V and 3 bases at J, leaving 5 bases unmatched. Germline lookup yields CDR1 KGHPV and CDR2 FQNQEV (reference sequence). The CDR3 totals 15 residues. CDR3 amino acids: CASSRQGALGNTLYF. CDR3 DNA (partial): TGTGCCAGCAGTCGCCAGGGGGCGCTTGGAAATACGCTCTAT.

Turning to this clone: Mouse gene names apply. The sequence runs out 1 residue before the end of the CDR3; the remainder is reconstructed from the germline J gene. The chain is built from TRBV12-1 and TRBJ2-4; D gene uncertain. The germline V and J ends were trimmed by 2 bases and 3 bases, with 5 bases remaining between them. Germline assignment: CDR1 SGHSN and CDR2 HYEKVE. The CDR3 sequence is 12 residues long. The CDR3 DNA, read in part, is TGTGCCAGCTCTCGACGACAAAACACCTTGTAC. It specifies CASSRRQNTLY. The entire CDR3 protein reads CASSRRQNTLYF.

Notes on this clone: Gene names follow the mouse nomenclature. Coverage ceases 1 residue before the CDR3 finishes, and the germline J gene fills in the end. J is TRBJ2-7 and V is TRBV23; TRBD2 was called by the table and not checked on the DNA. Per the germline V gene, CDR1 is KGHTA and CDR2 is FQNQQP. CDR3 size: 16 residues. The DNA read from the CDR3 is TGCTCCAGCAGTCAACCACCGGGACTGGGGGGGTATGAACAGTAC. This sequence encodes CSSSQPPGLGGYEQY. The entire CDR3 reads CSSSQPPGLGGYEQYF.

This clone has just a few counts. Gene names are the mouse ones. The read halts 1 residue ahead of the CDR3 end, with the missing end drawn from the germline J gene. This chain uses TRBV23 with TRBJ2-7. Germline CDR1 reads KGHTA; CDR2 reads FQNQQP. This CDR3 is 13 amino acids long. CDR3 residues: CSSSPRGGYEQYF. CDR3 bases read: TGCTCCAGCAGTCCCCGCGGGGGCTATGAACAGTAC. The full variable domain, in which reference TRBV23 and TRBJ2-7 provide the parts outside the CDR3, is DAAVTQKPRYLIKMKGQEAEMKCIPEKGHTAVFWYQQKQSKELKFLIYFQNQQPLDQIDMVKERFSAVCPSSSLCSLGIRTCEAEDSALYLCSSSPRGGYEQYFGPGTRLTVL.

This clone was observed a handful of times. All gene names here are mouse names. Coverage ceases 1 residue before the CDR3 finishes, and the germline J gene fills in the end. This rearrangement joins TRBV2 to TRBJ2-3; TRBD2 aligns across 8 bases. This CDR3 contains 17 residues. V was pared by 3 bases and J by 0 bases, with 8 bases of the junction left unmatched. In germline, CDR1 is LGHNA, CDR2 YSYQKL. CDR3 residues: CASSHAYWGTSAETLYF. The CDR3 bases that were read are TGTGCCAGCAGCCATGCTTACTGGGGGACTAGTGCAGAAACGCTGTAT.

As for this clone: Mouse gene names and germline throughout. The observed sequence ends 1 residue before the CDR3 terminus, with the missing tail filled in from the germline J gene. The rearrangement links TRBV20 to TRBJ1-2; D is uncertain. The CDR3 contains 13 residues. V was pared by 0 bases and J by 2 bases, with 7 bases between. CDR1 and CDR2 from the germline V gene are GFQATS and STVNSAI. CDR3: CGARDTLNSDYTF. CDR3 bases read: TGTGGTGCTAGGGATACACTTAACTCCGACTACACC.

In the case of this clone: Mouse germline and gene names are used. Read data end 1 residue before the CDR3 end; the end is taken from the germline J gene. The chain uses TRBV16 and TRBJ2-5, with 11 bases identical to TRBD2. CDR1 and CDR2 (germline): SGHSA, FRNQAP. After removal of 5 bases from V and 6 bases from J, the junction contained 4 bases not matched to a gene. The CDR3 sequence is 14 residues long. The sequenced CDR3 bases are TGTGCAAGCAGCCTAACTGGGGGGGCTGACACCCAGTAC. Its protein product is CASSLTGGADTQY. From start to end, the CDR3 is CASSLTGGADTQYF.

On this clone itself: Any gene name here is a mouse gene name. The missing CDR3 end, 1 residue past where the read stops, is filled in from the germline J gene. The chain uses TRBV26 and TRBJ1-6; the D is unclear. TRBJ1-6 is classed as an ORF, of uncertain function. The ends were cut back, 2 bases at V and 6 bases at J, with 8 bases in the middle. From germline, CDR1 is KGHPV and CDR2 FQNQEV (reference sequence). The CDR3 is 14 residues long. The CDR3 region is CASSLERVNSPLYF. The covered CDR3 bases are TGTGCCAGCAGTCTGGAAAGGGTTAATTCGCCCCTCTAC.

Only one count was recorded for this clone. The gene names given are mouse names. The CDR3 goes on 1 residue after the read ends, and that part is filled in from the germline J gene. The chain combines TRBV12-2 with TRBJ2-3; 13 bases are a match to TRBD2. This CDR3 is built from 15 residues. V was clipped by 4 bases and J by 4 bases; unmatched bases: 4. Germline-derived CDR1 and CDR2 are SGHLS and HYDKME. Partial CDR3 DNA: TGTGCCAGCTCCCGGACTGGGGGGGCGACAGAAACGCTGTAT. Translating gives CASSRTGGATETLY. The CDR3 reads in full as CASSRTGGATETLYF. Together with reference TRBV12-2 and TRBJ2-3, the CDR3 gives the full variable domain: NSGVVQSPRYIIKGKGERSILKCIPISGHLSVAWYQQTQGQELKFFIQHYDKMERDKGNLPSRFSVQQFDDYHSEMNMSALELEDSAVYFCASSRTGGATETLYFGSGTRLTVL.

This clone was recorded a few times. Genes here carry mouse names. Sequencing ends 1 residue short of the CDR3 end; the germline J gene provides the rest. The chain has TRBV26 and TRBJ2-7; 9 positions match TRBD2. The CDR3 sequence is 15 residues long. The V segment lost 4 bases and the J segment 0 bases; nucleotides outside the gene matches: 4. Germline values: CDR1 KGHPV, CDR2 FQNQEV (reference sequence). CDR3 bases read: TGTGCCAGCAGTCCCGGACTGGGGAGCTCCTATGAACAGTAC. It specifies CASSPGLGSSYEQY. The whole CDR3 protein is CASSPGLGSSYEQYF.

Comments on this clone: Each gene name is a mouse one. The CDR3 end lies 1 residue beyond the end of the read and is filled in from the germline J gene. This rearrangement joins TRBV12-1 to TRBJ2-3; D may correspond to TRBD1 or TRBD2 (5 bases each). CDR1 is SGHSN, CDR2 HYEKVE, per germline. V was shortened by 0 bases and J by 0 bases, with 9 bases between the two germline ends. CDR3 size: 15 residues. CDR3 loop: CASSLWGASAETLYF. CDR3 bases read: TGTGCCAGCTCTCTCTGGGGCGCTAGTGCAGAAACGCTGTAT. The entire variable domain, with the rest obtained from reference TRBV12-1 and TRBJ2-3, is as follows: DSGVVQSPRHIIKEKGGRSVLTCIPISGHSNVVWYQQTLGKELKFLIQHYEKVERDKGFLPSRFSVQQFDDYHSEMNMSALELEDSAMYFCASSLWGASAETLYFGSGTRLTVL.

Comment on this clone: Here the gene names and germline are mouse. The read finishes 1 residue shy of the CDR3 end, and the germline J gene is used to complete it. V gene TRBV26 combines with J gene TRBJ2-2; D is unresolved. The germline CDR1 and CDR2 sequences are KGHPV and FQNQEV (reference sequence). V lost 4 bases and J 0 bases, leaving 6 bases between the germline ends. This CDR3 is 14 amino acids long. Here the CDR3 reads CASSQTSNTGQLYF. The covered CDR3 bases are TGTGCCAGCAGTCAGACATCAAACACCGGGCAGCTCTAC. The full variable domain, its missing parts supplied by reference TRBV26 and TRBJ2-2, is NSKVIQTPRYLVKGQGQKAKMRCIPEKGHPVVFWYQQNKNNEFKFLINFQNQEVLQQIDMTEKRFSAECPSNSPCSLEIQSSEAGDSALYLCASSQTSNTGQLYFGEGSKLTVL.

Worth noting for this clone: Here the gene names and germline are mouse. With the read ending 1 residue before the CDR3 end, the germline J gene is used to fill in that end. The V gene is TRBV26, the J gene TRBJ2-5; 10 positions match TRBD1. The V gene's germline CDR1 is KGHPV and CDR2 FQNQEV (reference sequence). This CDR3 is built from 14 residues. V shed 4 bases, J shed 6 bases, and the junction held 4 bases outside the gene matches. CDR3 protein: CASSPPGQGDTQYF. Partial CDR3 DNA: TGTGCCAGCAGTCCCCCGGGACAGGGGGACACCCAGTAC.

Remarks on this clone: Here the gene names and germline are mouse. From the germline J gene comes the end of the CDR3, since the read stops 1 residue before it. The chain uses TRBV26 and TRBJ1-1; 8 bases are shared with TRBD1. Losses at the gene ends were 0 bases for V and 7 bases for J; bases not matched to a gene: 7. Per germline, CDR1 KGHPV and CDR2 FQNQEV (reference sequence). This CDR3 spans 15 amino acids. CDR3 DNA, as far as it was read: TGTGCCAGCAGTCTGTCGAATGCAGGGGGCTTAGAAGTCTTC. This encodes CASSLSNAGGLEVF. The whole CDR3 sequence is CASSLSNAGGLEVFF. The whole variable domain, filled in from reference TRBV26 and TRBJ1-1, reads NSKVIQTPRYLVKGQGQKAKMRCIPEKGHPVVFWYQQNKNNEFKFLINFQNQEVLQQIDMTEKRFSAECPSNSPCSLEIQSSEAGDSALYLCASSLSNAGGLEVFFGKGTRLTVV.

In the case of this clone: Genes and germline come from the mouse. The read ends 1 residue before the CDR3 terminus; that terminus is restored from the germline J gene. This chain joins TRBV16 and TRBJ2-7; TRBD1 agrees at 7 bases. Germline CDR1 is SGHSA and CDR2 is FRNQAP. Trimming cost V 1 base and J 6 bases; bases outside gene matches: 3. CDR3 length: 13 amino acids. CDR3: CASSLGGTAEQYF. CDR3 DNA, as far as it was read: TGTGCAAGCAGCTTAGGTGGGACAGCTGAACAGTAC.

As for this clone: Gene names denote mouse genes. The CDR3 is cut off 1 residue early in the read; its end comes from the germline J gene. The chain has TRBV3 and TRBJ2-4; D is unresolved. V lost 0 bases and J 1 base, leaving 5 bases between the germline ends. CDR3 size: 14 residues. Germline CDR1 and CDR2: SNHLY and FYNGKV (reference sequence). The CDR3 spells CASSLAGRQNTLYF. Incomplete CDR3 DNA: TGTGCCAGCAGCTTAGCAGGGCGTCAAAACACCTTGTAC.

This clone was found a few times. Germline and genes: mouse. The observed sequence ends 1 residue before the CDR3 terminus, with the missing tail filled in from the germline J gene. The chain couples TRBV12-2 to TRBJ2-3; no definite D call. The CDR3 sequence is 15 residues long. Trimming removed 0 bases from V and 0 bases from J, with 9 bases in between. CDR1 is SGHLS and CDR2 is HYDKME in the germline V gene. The CDR3 loop reads CASSLDYSSAETLYF. The CDR3 bases that were read are TGTGCCAGCTCTCTCGACTATTCTAGTGCAGAAACGCTGTAT.

This clone has only a few counts. Gene names refer to mouse genes. With the read ending 1 residue before the CDR3 end, the germline J gene is used to fill in that end. The chain joins TRBV26 to TRBJ2-5; TRBD1 matches 7 bases. Trimming at V came to 6 bases and at J to 5 bases, leaving 2 bases not matched to a gene. The V gene's germline CDR1 is KGHPV and CDR2 FQNQEV (reference sequence). This CDR3 spans 12 amino acids. The part of the CDR3 DNA that was read is TGTGCCAGCAGCCGACAGGGAGACACCCAGTAC. It encodes CASSRQGDTQY. The complete CDR3 reads CASSRQGDTQYF.

Worth noting for this clone: All gene names here are mouse names. The CDR3 is cut off 1 residue early in the read; its end comes from the germline J gene. The rearrangement joins TRBV15 to TRBJ1-6, with no clear D. TRBJ1-6 is an open reading frame whose function is uncertain. The CDR3 loop spans 12 amino acids. Germline V gene sequence: CDR1 SGHND, CDR2 FRSKSL. The V end lost 4 bases, the J end lost 2 bases, and 0 bases lay between the germline ends. CDR3 sequence reads: CASSSYNSPLYF. CDR3 bases read: TGTGCCAGCAGTTCCTATAATTCGCCCCTCTAC.

On this clone itself: Germline and genes: mouse. The CDR3 loop reads CASGRDRGNSDYTF. The CDR3 bases that were read are TGTGCCAGCGGCCGGGACAGGGGAAACTCCGACTACACC. The genes are TRBV13-2 and TRBJ1-2; 10 bases are a match to TRBD1. The missing CDR3 end, 1 residue past where the read stops, is filled in from the germline J gene. With V trimmed by 5 bases and J by 1 base, 2 bases remained unmatched. Germline values: CDR1 NNHNN, CDR2 SYGAGS (reference sequence). CDR3 length equals 14 residues.

On this clone: Germline and genes: mouse. The read stops 1 residue short of the end of the CDR3; the missing end is completed from the germline J gene. The V gene is TRBV12-1, the J gene TRBJ2-2; D may match TRBD1 or TRBD2 (6 bases each). The CDR3 contains 13 residues. Germline assignment: CDR1 SGHSN and CDR2 HYEKVE. V lost 0 bases, J lost 6 bases, and 7 bases lay in between. CDR3 amino acids: CASSLGGAGQLYF. Partial CDR3 DNA: TGTGCCAGCTCTCTCGGGGGCGCCGGGCAGCTCTAC.

By share of the sample, this clone is medium-sized (0.01 to 0.1%). Genes here carry mouse names. The CDR3 goes on 1 residue after the read ends, and that part is filled in from the germline J gene. This chain uses TRBV24 with TRBJ1-5; 11 nucleotides agree with TRBD1. This CDR3 is built from 19 residues. The trim removed 1 base at V and 0 bases at J, leaving 8 bases unmatched. Looked up from germline, CDR1 is KGHTA and CDR2 is FRNEEI. Partial CDR3 DNA: TGTGCCAGCAGTCTGTCTGGGACAGGGGGGGTTTATAACAACCAGGCTCCGCTT. It specifies CASSLSGTGGVYNNQAPL. The CDR3 reads in full as CASSLSGTGGVYNNQAPLF.

This clone was seen a single time. Mouse gene names and germline throughout. With the read ending 1 residue before the CDR3 end, the germline J gene is used to fill in that end. The chain is built from TRBV15 and TRBJ2-7; 8 bases align to TRBD1. J lost 2 bases, V lost 6 bases, and 6 bases had no gene match. The CDR3 contains 14 residues. CDR1 and CDR2 from the germline V gene are SGHND and FRSKSL. CDR3 DNA (partial): TGTGCCAGCAGGTCCGGGACAGGAACCTATGAACAGTAC. Amino acid sequence: CASRSGTGTYEQY. The complete CDR3 reads CASRSGTGTYEQYF.